This T cell receptor beta chain comes out of a study of T cells after yellow fever vaccination. One entry per CDR3 protein results from TCRdb running MiXCR on the 5' RACE reads. The data contain about 340,000 distinct CDR3 sequences, approximately 13% of them singletons. Study-level results: From the bulk population, abundant clonotypes could contaminate and appear within FACS-sorted repertoires. Clonotypes found in both CD4 and CD8 compartments made up a small share. Most primary-vaccination clones reappeared after the booster (about 97% CD4, around 88% CD8).

About this clonotype: Its antigen is not identified.

The CDR3 spans 14 residues. Trimming removed 0 bases at V and 7 bases at J, with 13 bases between. The germline V gene encodes CDR1 SGHKS and CDR2 YYEKEE (reference sequence). The receptor comes from a man in his late teens or twenties who received the YFV17D yellow fever vaccine. The chain links TRBV5-5 to TRBJ1-2; D uncertain. The source was CD4+ T cells sorted from PBMCs, collected 15 days after the yellow fever booster vaccination. The CDR3 coding sequence is TGTGCCAGCAGCTTGGGGGCCCCCTCTCGTGGCTACACCTTC. Encoded protein: CASSLGAPSRGYTF.